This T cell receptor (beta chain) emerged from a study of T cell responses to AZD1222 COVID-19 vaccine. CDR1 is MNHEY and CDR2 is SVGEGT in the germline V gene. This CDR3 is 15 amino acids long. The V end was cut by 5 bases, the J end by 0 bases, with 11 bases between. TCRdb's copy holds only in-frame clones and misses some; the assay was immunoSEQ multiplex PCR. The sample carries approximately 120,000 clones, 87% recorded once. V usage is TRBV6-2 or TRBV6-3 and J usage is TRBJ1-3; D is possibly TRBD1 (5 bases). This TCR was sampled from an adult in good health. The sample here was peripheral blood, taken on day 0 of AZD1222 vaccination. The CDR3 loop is CASSRRRGSGNTIYF. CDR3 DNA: TGTGCCAGCAGTCGCCGGAGGGGCTCTGGAAACACCATATATTTT.